These 21 T cell receptor beta chains came from one sample sequenced in a study of lymphopenia after photon versus proton radiotherapy. Repertoires were generated with immunoSEQ multiplex PCR, while TCRdb's copy carries only in-frame clones and drops some. This sample carries tens of thousands of clones, 80% to 90% of them seen once, and the ten largest clones take 10% to 14%. The material sequenced was peripheral blood, taken from a patient treated with proton-based radiotherapy. The origin of the receptors is a man older than 75 with esophageal cancer.

This chain links TRBV19 with TRBJ1-3, with unresolved D. The CDR3 covers 13 residues. V lost 7 bases, J lost 2 bases, and 9 bases lay in between. Germline assignment: CDR1 LNHDA and CDR2 SQIVND (reference sequence). The CDR3: CASTLPPGNTIYF. As DNA, the CDR3 is TGTGCCAGTACCCTGCCTCCTGGAAACACCATATATTTT.

The J gene is TRBJ1-5, the V gene TRBV19; 9 bases match TRBD1. The CDR3 has 14 residues. The germline V gene encodes CDR1 LNHDA and CDR2 SQIVND (reference sequence). The V and J ends lost 7 bases and 4 bases, in that order; junction bases with no gene match: 5. The CDR3 region is CASTQDRGNQPQHF. CDR3 nucleotide sequence: TGTGCCAGTACCCAGGACAGGGGAAATCAGCCCCAGCATTTT. The full variable domain, in which reference TRBV19 and TRBJ1-5 provide the parts outside the CDR3, is DGGITQSPKYLFRKEGQNVTLSCEQNLNHDAMYWYRQDPGQGLRLIYYSQIVNDFQKGDIAEGYSVSREKKESFPLTVTSAQKNPTAFYLCASTQDRGNQPQHFGDGTRLSIL.

The chain carries TRBV30 and TRBJ2-3; tentatively, D is TRBD1 (6 bases). Per germline, CDR1 GTSNPN and CDR2 SVGIG (reference sequence). Trimming shortened V by 3 bases and J by 0 bases, and 13 bases separated the two germline ends. The CDR3 totals 15 residues. Written as DNA, the CDR3 is TGTGCCTGGAGGTGGCAGGGGCAGAGCACAGATACGCAGTATTTT. It codes for CAWRWQGQSTDTQYF.

This rearrangement joins TRBV28 to TRBJ1-5; D perhaps matches TRBD1 (6 bases). Germline CDR1 reads MDHEN; CDR2 reads SYDVKM. The V gene lost 4 bases and the J gene lost 5 bases, with 15 bases spanning the gap. This CDR3 comprises 15 residues. The CDR3, as DNA: TGTGCCAGCAGTTACGGAGGGGGGAGCGATCAGCCCCAGCATTTT. Its translation: CASSYGGGSDQPQHF.

The V call is TRBV4-1, the J call TRBJ1-1; D gene unclear. The CDR3 totals 10 residues. V was cut by 6 bases and J by 3 bases, with 2 bases left in between. Germline V gene sequence: CDR1 MGHRA, CDR2 YSYEKL. The CDR3, as DNA: TGCGCCAGCAGAGACACTGAAGCTTTCTTT. This translates into CASRDTEAFF.

V gene TRBV30 combines with J gene TRBJ1-6; tentatively, D is TRBD1 (6 bases). The CDR3 spans 18 residues. CDR1 is GTSNPN and CDR2 is SVGIG in the germline V gene (reference sequence). V was trimmed by 1 base and J by 0 bases, leaving 16 bases between them. The CDR3 loop is CAWSAGLQGSSYNSPLHF. CDR3 bases: TGTGCCTGGAGTGCAGGCCTACAGGGATCCTCCTATAATTCACCCCTCCACTTT.

The genes are TRBV6-5 and TRBJ2-7, with TRBD1 identical over 12 bases. The CDR3 totals 15 residues. CDR1 and CDR2 (germline): MNHEY, SVGAGI. V was pared by 7 bases and J by 9 bases, with 13 bases of the junction left unmatched. Written as DNA, the CDR3 is TGTGCCAGCACCCGACTCCGGGACAGGGGGCATGGGCAGTACTTC. This gives the protein CASTRLRDRGHGQYF.

This clone appeared a few times. The V call is TRBV7-9, the J call TRBJ1-6; weak D call: TRBD1 (5 bases). Trimming took 6 bases from V and 6 from J, leaving 15 bases between them. CDR3 length: 15 residues. Looked up from germline, CDR1 is SEHNR and CDR2 is FQNEAQ (reference sequence). CDR3 coding DNA: TGTGCCAGCAGGAATTTCCGGGACCTTAATTCACCCCTCCACTTT. Amino acids: CASRNFRDLNSPLHF.

The chain combines TRBV19 with TRBJ2-7; D uncertain. Germline CDR1 and CDR2: LNHDA and SQIVND (reference sequence). The CDR3 runs to 16 residues. Trimming took off 5 bases at V and 1 base at J, with 18 bases between the two ends. CDR3 nucleotides: TGTGCCAGTAGTCCTGCCCGGCTAGTCAGATCCTACGAGCAGTACTTC. It translates to CASSPARLVRSYEQYF.

This chain uses TRBV11-3 with TRBJ2-3; 12 bases map to TRBD2. This CDR3 comprises 16 residues. Germline values: CDR1 SGHNT, CDR2 YENEEA. Unmatched junction bases numbered 7, after V lost 5 bases and J lost 4 bases. The CDR3 nucleotides read TGTGCCAGCAGCCCCGGGACTAGCGGGCGGTCAGATACGCAGTATTTT. It is translated as CASSPGTSGRSDTQYF.

The genes are TRBV7-8 and TRBJ2-2, with D unclear. Germline CDR1 SGHVS, CDR2 FQNEAQ. The V gene lost 3 bases and the J gene lost 5 bases, with 1 base spanning the gap. The CDR3 runs 11 residues. CDR3 coding DNA: TGTGCCAGCAGCTTTACCGGGGAGCTGTTTTTT. Translation gives CASSFTGELFF.

To note about this clone: An end of the junction does not agree with germline; a read error may underlie this. This chain uses TRBV15 with TRBJ1-6, with D possibly TRBD1 on 6 matching bases. CDR3 length: 13 amino acids. In germline, CDR1 is LNHNV, CDR2 YYDKDF (reference sequence). CDR3 loop: CATSRDGGQKPKF. Here the CDR3 DNA reads TGTGCCACCAGCAGAGATGGGGGGCAGAAGCCCAAGTTT.

The genes are TRBV5-4 and TRBJ1-5; tentatively, D is TRBD1 (5 bases). Per germline, CDR1 SGHNT and CDR2 YYREEE (reference sequence). The CDR3 has 14 residues. Trimming left V 4 bases short and J 7 bases short, with 15 bases between. CDR3 nucleotide sequence: TGTGCCAGCAGCCAAGTAGGGGTTGAGCAGCCCCAGCATTTT. It translates to CASSQVGVEQPQHF.

V and J are TRBV10-3 and TRBJ2-7; D is uncertain. Germline V gene data show CDR1 as ENHRY and CDR2 as SYGVKD. This CDR3 is 14 amino acids long. Deletions cut 6 bases from V and 0 bases from J, with 12 bases between. CDR3 coding DNA: TGTGCCATCAGCGTCGGTGAAAGCTCCTACGAGCAGTACTTC. Translation: CAISVGESSYEQYF.

This clone has just one count. This chain joins TRBV7-9 and TRBJ2-4; unclear D gene. The length of the CDR3 is 14 residues. Germline V CDR1 and CDR2: SEHNR, FQNEAQ (reference sequence). V was shortened by 5 bases and J by 2 bases, with 10 bases between the two germline ends. CDR3 loop: CASSRLETKNIQYF. The DNA of the CDR3 is TGTGCCAGCAGCCGCCTAGAGACCAAAAACATTCAGTACTTC. Supplemented by reference TRBV7-9 and TRBJ2-4, the full variable domain reads DTGVSQNPRHKITKRGQNVTFRCDPISEHNRLYWYRQTLGQGPEFLTYFQNEAQLEKSRLLSDRFSAERPKGSFSTLEIQRTEQGDSAMYLCASSRLETKNIQYFGAGTRLSVL.

V and J are TRBV5-5 and TRBJ1-2; unclear D gene. From germline, CDR1 is SGHKS and CDR2 YYEKEE (reference sequence). V lost 2 bases, J lost 0 bases, and 8 bases lay in between. CDR3 size: 14 residues. CDR3 DNA: TGTGCCAGCAGCTTACGGGGAGCTAACTATGGCTACACCTTC. Translated: CASSLRGANYGYTF. The full variable domain, in which reference TRBV5-5 and TRBJ1-2 provide the parts outside the CDR3, is DAGVTQSPTHLIKTRGQQVTLRCSPISGHKSVSWYQQVLGQGPQFIFQYYEKEERGRGNFPDRFSARQFPNYSSELNVNALLLGDSALYLCASSLRGANYGYTFGSGTRLTVV.

The chain has TRBV19 and TRBJ1-4; the D gene is possibly TRBD1 (5 bases). CDR3 length: 18 residues. V lost 5 bases to trimming and J lost 0 bases, with 19 bases between them. Per the germline V gene, CDR1 is LNHDA and CDR2 is SQIVND (reference sequence). The CDR3 reads CASSVQGVRGATNEKLFF. The CDR3 bases are TGTGCCAGTAGTGTACAAGGGGTTCGGGGAGCAACTAATGAAAAACTGTTTTTT.

The V and J genes are TRBV14 and TRBJ2-5; 10 positions agree with TRBD2. The CDR3 length is 14 residues. V lost 5 bases to trimming and J lost 4 bases; unmatched junction nucleotides: 4. The V gene's germline CDR1 is SGHDN and CDR2 FVKESK. CDR3 bases: TGTGCCAGCAGCGATGCTAGCGGGGGAGAGACCCAGTACTTC. This sequence encodes CASSDASGGETQYF.

The chain carries TRBV6-1 and TRBJ1-3, with unresolved D. CDR3 length: 13 amino acids. From germline, CDR1 is MNHNS and CDR2 SASEGT. Trimming took off 9 bases at V and 0 bases at J, with 9 bases between the two ends. The CDR3 reads CASLRSSGNTIYF. CDR3 DNA: TGTGCCAGTCTCCGGAGCTCTGGAAACACCATATATTTT.

Worth noting for this clone: Relative to the germline gene, one junction end is altered; a read error may explain this. The chain combines TRBV7-7 with TRBJ2-1, with D maybe TRBD2 (6 bases). The CDR3 is made up of 13 amino acids. Germline V CDR1 and CDR2: SSHAT, FNYEAQ (reference sequence). The CDR3 here is CASSLDSLAGRVF. For the CDR3, the DNA is TGTGCCAGCAGCTTAGATTCCTTGGCGGGAAGGGTCTTC.

The gene calls are TRBV5-6 and TRBJ2-1, with D perhaps given as TRBD1 or TRBD2 (5 bases each). The CDR3 covers 16 residues. Per the germline V gene, CDR1 is SGHDT and CDR2 is YYEEEE. Trimming shortened V by 3 bases and J by 7 bases, and 20 bases separated the two germline ends. Here the CDR3 reads CASSWRWVGTSNEQFF. The CDR3 nucleotides read TGTGCCAGCAGCTGGAGATGGGTCGGGACGTCGAATGAGCAGTTCTTC.